Below, one T cell receptor (beta chain) is given with its context. These data are taken from a study of blood T cell repertoires in COVID-19. Study information: The origin of the acute and convalescent COVID-19 samples was the United States, Italy and Spain. Sample material is recorded as cDNA or gDNA derived from T cells, B-cell-depleted T cells, or PBMCs.

Original analysis: Scientists estimated how many nucleated cells there were by amplifying reference gene primers. The assay was immunoSEQ multiplex PCR, and TCRdb's table has in-frame clones only and misses some. V, J and clone size reflect that table, while D and trimming were determined from the DNA. This sample carries fewer than 350,000 clones, approximately 90% of them seen once, and the ten largest clones take 3% to 4.5%. Those enrolled in Seattle joined during active infection and were followed longitudinally afterward. The V gene end was trimmed by 2 bases and the J gene end by 0 bases; junction bases not matched to a gene: 7. CDR1 and CDR2 from the germline V gene are SQVTM and ANQGSEA. The CDR3 is made up of 16 amino acids.

The sample comprised peripheral blood. J is TRBJ1-1 and V is TRBV29-1; 9 bases match TRBD1. This sequence was found in a woman aged 60-75 years with COVID-19, enrolled during active disease. The CDR3, as DNA: TGCAGCGTTGAATCGGGGACAGGGCTTATGAACACTGAAGCTTTCTTT. Translated, it gives CSVESGTGLMNTEAFF.